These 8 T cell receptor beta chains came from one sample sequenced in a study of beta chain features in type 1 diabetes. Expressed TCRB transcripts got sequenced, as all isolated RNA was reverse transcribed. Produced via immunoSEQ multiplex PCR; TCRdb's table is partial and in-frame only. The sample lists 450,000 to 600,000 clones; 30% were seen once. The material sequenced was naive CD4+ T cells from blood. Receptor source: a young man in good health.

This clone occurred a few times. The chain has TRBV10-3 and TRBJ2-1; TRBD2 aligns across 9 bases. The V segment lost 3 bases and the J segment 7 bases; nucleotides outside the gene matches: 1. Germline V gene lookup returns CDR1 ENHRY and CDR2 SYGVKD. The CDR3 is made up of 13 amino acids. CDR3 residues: CAISESGRNEQFF. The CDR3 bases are TGTGCCATCAGTGAAAGCGGGAGGAATGAGCAGTTCTTC.

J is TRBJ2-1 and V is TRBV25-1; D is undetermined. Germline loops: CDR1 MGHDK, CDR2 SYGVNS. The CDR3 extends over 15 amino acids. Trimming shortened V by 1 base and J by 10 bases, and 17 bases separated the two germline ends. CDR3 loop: CASSEWELTDGEQFF. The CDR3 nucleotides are TGTGCCAGCAGTGAATGGGAACTCACGGACGGAGAGCAGTTCTTC.

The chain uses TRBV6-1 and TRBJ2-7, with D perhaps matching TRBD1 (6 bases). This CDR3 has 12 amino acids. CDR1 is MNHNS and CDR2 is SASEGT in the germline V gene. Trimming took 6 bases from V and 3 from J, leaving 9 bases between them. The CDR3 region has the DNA TGTGCCAGCAGAGACAGGCTCTACGAGCAGTACTTC. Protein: CASRDRLYEQYF.

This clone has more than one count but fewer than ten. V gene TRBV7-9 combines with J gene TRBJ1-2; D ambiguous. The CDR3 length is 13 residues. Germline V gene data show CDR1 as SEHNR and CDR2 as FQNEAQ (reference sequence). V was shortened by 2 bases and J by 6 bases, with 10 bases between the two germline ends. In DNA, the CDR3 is TGTGCCAGCAGCTTAACCCTCATCAATGGCTACACCTTC. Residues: CASSLTLINGYTF.

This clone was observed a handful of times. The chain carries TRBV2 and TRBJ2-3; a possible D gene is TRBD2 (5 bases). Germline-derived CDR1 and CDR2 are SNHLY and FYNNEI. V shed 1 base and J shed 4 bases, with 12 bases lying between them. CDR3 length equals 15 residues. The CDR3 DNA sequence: TGTGCCAGCAGTGAAGAGAGGGCCGGATCAGATACGCAGTATTTT. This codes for CASSEERAGSDTQYF.

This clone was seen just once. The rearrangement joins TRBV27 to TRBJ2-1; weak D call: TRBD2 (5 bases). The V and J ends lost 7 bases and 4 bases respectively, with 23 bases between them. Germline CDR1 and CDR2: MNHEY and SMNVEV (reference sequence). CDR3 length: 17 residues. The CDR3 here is CASTPGYGVPKYNEQFF. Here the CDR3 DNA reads TGTGCCAGCACTCCCGGGTACGGGGTCCCAAAATACAATGAGCAGTTCTTC.

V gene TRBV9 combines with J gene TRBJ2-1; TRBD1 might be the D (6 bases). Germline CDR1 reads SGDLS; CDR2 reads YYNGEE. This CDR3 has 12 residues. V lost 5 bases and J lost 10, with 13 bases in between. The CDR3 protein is CASSDIGTEQFF. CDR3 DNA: TGTGCCAGCAGTGATATCGGGACAGAGCAGTTCTTC.

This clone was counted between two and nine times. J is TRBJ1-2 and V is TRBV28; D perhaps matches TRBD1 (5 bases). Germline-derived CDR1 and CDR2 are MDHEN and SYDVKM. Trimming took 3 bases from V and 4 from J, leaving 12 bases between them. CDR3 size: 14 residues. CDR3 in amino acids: CASSFTGLSYGYTF. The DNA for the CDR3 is TGTGCCAGCAGTTTCACGGGGCTGTCCTATGGCTACACCTTC.